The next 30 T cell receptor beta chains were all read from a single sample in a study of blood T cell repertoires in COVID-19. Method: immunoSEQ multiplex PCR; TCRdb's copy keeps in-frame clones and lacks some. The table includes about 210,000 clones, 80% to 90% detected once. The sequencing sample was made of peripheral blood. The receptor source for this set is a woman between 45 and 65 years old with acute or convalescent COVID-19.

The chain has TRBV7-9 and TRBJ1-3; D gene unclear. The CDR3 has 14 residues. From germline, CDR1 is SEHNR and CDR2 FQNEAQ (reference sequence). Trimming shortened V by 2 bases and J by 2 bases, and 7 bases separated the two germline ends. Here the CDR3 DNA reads TGTGCCAGCAGCTTATTGGGCCCTGGAAACACCATATATTTT. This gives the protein CASSLLGPGNTIYF.

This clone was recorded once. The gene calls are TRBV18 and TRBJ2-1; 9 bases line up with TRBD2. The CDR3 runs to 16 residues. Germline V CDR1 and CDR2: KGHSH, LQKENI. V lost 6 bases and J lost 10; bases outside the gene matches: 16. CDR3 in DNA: TGTGCCAGCTCCCCCTTTAGCGGGAGTGGTTTGGGGGAGCAGTTCTTC. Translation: CASSPFSGSGLGEQFF.

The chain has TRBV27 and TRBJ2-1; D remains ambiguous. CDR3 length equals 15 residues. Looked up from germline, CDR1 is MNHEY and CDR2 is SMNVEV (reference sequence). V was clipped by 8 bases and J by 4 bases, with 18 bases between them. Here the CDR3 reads CASRYGGQPYNEQFF. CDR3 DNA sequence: TGTGCCAGCCGATACGGTGGGCAGCCGTACAATGAGCAGTTCTTC.

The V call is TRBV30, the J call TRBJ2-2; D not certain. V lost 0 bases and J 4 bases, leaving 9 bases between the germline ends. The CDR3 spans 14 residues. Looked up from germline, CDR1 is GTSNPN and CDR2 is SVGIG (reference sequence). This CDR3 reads CAWSVRRGTGELFF. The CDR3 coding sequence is TGTGCCTGGAGTGTTAGGAGAGGCACCGGGGAGCTGTTTTTT.

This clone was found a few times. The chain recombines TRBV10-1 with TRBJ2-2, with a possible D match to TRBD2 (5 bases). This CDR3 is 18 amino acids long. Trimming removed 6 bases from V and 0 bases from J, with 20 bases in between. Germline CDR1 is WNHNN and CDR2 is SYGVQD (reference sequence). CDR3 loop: CASSRGLGYDANTGELFF. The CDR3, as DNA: TGCGCCAGCAGCCGAGGGTTGGGGTACGACGCGAACACCGGGGAGCTGTTTTTT.

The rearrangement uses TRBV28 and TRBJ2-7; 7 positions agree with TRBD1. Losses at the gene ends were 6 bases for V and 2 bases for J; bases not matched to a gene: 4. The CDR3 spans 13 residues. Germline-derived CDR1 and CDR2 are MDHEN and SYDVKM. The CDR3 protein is CASRWTGTYEQYF. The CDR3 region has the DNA TGTGCCAGCAGATGGACAGGAACCTACGAGCAGTACTTC.

This chain's CDR3 is CASSVVGLSSYNEQFF. CDR3 in DNA: TGTGCCAGCAGCGTAGTAGGACTCAGCTCCTACAATGAGCAGTTCTTC. The chain combines TRBV9 with TRBJ2-1, with D tentatively TRBD2 (5 bases). Trimming removed 0 bases from V and 0 bases from J, with 10 bases in between. The germline gives CDR1 SGDLS, CDR2 YYNGEE. This CDR3 is built from 16 residues.

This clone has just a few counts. CDR3 residues: CASSESARLGDYEQYF. The CDR3 nucleotides are TGCGCCAGCAGTGAGTCGGCGAGGCTAGGGGACTACGAGCAGTACTTC. V usage is TRBV10-1 and J usage is TRBJ2-7; tentative D call: TRBD1 (5 bases). V was shortened by 0 bases and J by 3 bases, with 15 bases between the two germline ends. The CDR3 contains 16 residues. Germline values: CDR1 WNHNN, CDR2 SYGVQD (reference sequence).

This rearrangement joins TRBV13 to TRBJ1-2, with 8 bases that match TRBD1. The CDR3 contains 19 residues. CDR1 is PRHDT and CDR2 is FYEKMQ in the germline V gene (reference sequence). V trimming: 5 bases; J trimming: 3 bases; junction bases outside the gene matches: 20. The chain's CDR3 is CASSPSRTGRTPYDYGYTF. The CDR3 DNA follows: TGTGCCAGCAGCCCCTCAAGGACAGGGAGGACCCCGTACGACTATGGCTACACCTTC.

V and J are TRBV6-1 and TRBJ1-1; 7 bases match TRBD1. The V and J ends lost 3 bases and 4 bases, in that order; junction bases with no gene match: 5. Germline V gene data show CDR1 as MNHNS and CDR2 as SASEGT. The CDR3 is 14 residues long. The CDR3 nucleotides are TGTGCCAGCAGTGAGAGGACAGGCACCACTGAAGCTTTCTTT. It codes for CASSERTGTTEAFF.

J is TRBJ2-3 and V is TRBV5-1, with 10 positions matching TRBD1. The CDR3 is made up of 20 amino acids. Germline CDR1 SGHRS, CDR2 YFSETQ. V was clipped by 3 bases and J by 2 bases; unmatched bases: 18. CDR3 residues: CASSSGRTGGIPGFTDTQYF. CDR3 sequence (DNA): TGCGCCAGCAGCTCCGGCCGGACAGGGGGTATCCCAGGCTTCACAGATACGCAGTATTTT.

CDR3 in DNA: TGTGCCAGCAGTTTGGAGACTAGCGGACAAGAGACCCAGTACTTC. Protein product: CASSLETSGQETQYF. V usage is TRBV28 and J usage is TRBJ2-5, with 9 bases identical to TRBD2. V shed 3 bases and J 2 bases; nucleotides not matched to a gene: 4. Germline V CDR1 and CDR2: MDHEN, SYDVKM. The CDR3 is 15 amino acids.

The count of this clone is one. DNA of the CDR3: TGTGCCATCAGCCTTAGCGGGGAGGGCCTACATGAGCAGTTCTTC. The encoded protein is CAISLSGEGLHEQFF. This chain connects TRBV10-3 to TRBJ2-1; 8 nucleotides align to TRBD2. The J segment lost 8 bases and the V segment lost 6 bases, leaving 12 bases of the junction unmatched. The CDR3 loop spans 15 amino acids. Germline V gene data show CDR1 as ENHRY and CDR2 as SYGVKD.

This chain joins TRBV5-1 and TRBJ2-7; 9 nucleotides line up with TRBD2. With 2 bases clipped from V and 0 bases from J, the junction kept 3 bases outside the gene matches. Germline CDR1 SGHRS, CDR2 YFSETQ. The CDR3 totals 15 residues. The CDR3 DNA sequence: TGCGCCAGCAGCTTTGGGACTAGCAGCTCCTACGAGCAGTACTTC. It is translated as CASSFGTSSSYEQYF.

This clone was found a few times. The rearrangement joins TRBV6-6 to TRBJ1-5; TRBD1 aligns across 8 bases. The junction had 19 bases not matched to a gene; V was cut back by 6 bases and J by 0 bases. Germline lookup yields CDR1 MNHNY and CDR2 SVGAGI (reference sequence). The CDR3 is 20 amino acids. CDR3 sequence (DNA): TGTGCCAGCAGCCCCGGTGGAGGGACAGGCTTTGAGGGTAGCAATCAGCCCCAGCATTTT. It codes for CASSPGGGTGFEGSNQPQHF.

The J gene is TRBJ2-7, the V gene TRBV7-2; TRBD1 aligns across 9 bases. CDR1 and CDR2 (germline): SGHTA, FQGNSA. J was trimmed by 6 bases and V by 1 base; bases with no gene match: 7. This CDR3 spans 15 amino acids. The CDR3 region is CASSLGSGTGFEQYF. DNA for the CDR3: TGTGCCAGCAGCTTAGGGTCCGGGACAGGGTTCGAGCAGTACTTC.

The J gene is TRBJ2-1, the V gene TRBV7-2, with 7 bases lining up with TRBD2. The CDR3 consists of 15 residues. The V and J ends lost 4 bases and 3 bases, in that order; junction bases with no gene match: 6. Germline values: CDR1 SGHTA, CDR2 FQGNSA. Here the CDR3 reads CASSSVWGGYNEQFF. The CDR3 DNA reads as TGTGCCAGCAGCTCAGTGTGGGGGGGCTACAATGAGCAGTTCTTC.

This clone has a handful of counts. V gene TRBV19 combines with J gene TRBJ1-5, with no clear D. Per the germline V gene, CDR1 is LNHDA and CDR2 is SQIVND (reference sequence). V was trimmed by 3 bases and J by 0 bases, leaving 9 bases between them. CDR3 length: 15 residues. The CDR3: CASSMEQSSNQPQHF. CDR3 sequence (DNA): TGTGCCAGTAGTATGGAACAGTCTAGCAATCAGCCCCAGCATTTT.

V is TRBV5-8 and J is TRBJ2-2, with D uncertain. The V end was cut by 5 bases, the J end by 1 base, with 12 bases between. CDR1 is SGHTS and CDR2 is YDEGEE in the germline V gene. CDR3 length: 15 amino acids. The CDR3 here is CASSPVFGNTGELFF. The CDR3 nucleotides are TGTGCCAGCAGTCCGGTCTTCGGGAACACCGGGGAGCTGTTTTTT. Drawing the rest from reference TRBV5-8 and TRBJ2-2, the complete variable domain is EAGVTQSPTHLIKTRGQQATLRCSPISGHTSVYWYQQALGLGLQFLLWYDEGEERNRGNFPPRFSGRQFPNYSSELNVNALELEDSALYLCASSPVFGNTGELFFGEGSRLTVL.

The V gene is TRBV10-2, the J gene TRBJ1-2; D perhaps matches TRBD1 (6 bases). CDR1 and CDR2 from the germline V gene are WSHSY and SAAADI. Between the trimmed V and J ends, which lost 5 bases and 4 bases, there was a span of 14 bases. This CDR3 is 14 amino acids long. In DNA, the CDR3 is TGCGCCAGCAGTTCGAAACAGGGCTTCTATGGCTACACCTTC. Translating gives CASSSKQGFYGYTF.

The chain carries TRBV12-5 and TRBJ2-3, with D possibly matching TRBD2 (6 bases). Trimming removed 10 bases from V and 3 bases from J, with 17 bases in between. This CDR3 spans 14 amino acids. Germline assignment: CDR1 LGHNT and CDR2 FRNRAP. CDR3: CANPGVAVTDTQYF. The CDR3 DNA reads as TGTGCTAACCCGGGGGTAGCGGTTACAGATACGCAGTATTTT.

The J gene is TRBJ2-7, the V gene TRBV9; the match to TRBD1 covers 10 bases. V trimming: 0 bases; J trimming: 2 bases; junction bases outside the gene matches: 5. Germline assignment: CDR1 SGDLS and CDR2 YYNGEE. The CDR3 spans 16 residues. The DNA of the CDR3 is TGTGCCAGCAGCGTAGGGGGACAGGGGCTAGCCTACGAGCAGTACTTC. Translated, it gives CASSVGGQGLAYEQYF.

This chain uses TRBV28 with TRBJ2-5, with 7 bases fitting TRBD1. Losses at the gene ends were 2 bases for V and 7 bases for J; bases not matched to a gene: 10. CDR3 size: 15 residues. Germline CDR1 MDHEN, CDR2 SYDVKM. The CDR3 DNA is TGTGCCAGCAGTTTAGCCGACAGGGTAACGGGGACCCAGTACTTC. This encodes CASSLADRVTGTQYF.

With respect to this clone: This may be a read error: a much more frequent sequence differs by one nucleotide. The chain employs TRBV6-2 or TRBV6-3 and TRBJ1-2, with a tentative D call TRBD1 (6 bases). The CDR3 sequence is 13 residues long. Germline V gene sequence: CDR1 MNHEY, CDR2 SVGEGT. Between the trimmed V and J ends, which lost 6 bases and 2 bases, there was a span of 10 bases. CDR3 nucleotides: TGTGCCAGCAGCTTTGGACAGAACTATGGCTACACCTTC. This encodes CASSFGQNYGYTF.

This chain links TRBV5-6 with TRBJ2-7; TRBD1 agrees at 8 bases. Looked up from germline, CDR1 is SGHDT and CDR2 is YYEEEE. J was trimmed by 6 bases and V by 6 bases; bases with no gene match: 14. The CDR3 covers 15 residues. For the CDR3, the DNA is TGTGCCAGCACCCCCCCAATGCAGGGGGCGAGCGAGCAGTACTTC. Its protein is CASTPPMQGASEQYF.

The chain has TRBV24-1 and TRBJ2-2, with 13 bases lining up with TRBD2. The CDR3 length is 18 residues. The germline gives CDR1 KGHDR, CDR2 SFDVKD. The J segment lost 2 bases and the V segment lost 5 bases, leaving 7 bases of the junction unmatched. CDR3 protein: CATSVSWGLAGNTGELFF. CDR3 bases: TGTGCCACCAGTGTCTCGTGGGGACTAGCGGGAAACACCGGGGAGCTGTTTTTT.

This CDR3 is CASSGQGNYGYTF. The CDR3 bases are TGTGCCAGCTCCGGACAGGGTAACTATGGCTACACCTTC. The chain links TRBV18 to TRBJ1-2, with 8 positions matching TRBD1. V lost 6 bases to trimming and J lost 1 base; unmatched junction nucleotides: 1. Per germline, CDR1 KGHSH and CDR2 LQKENI. The CDR3 extends over 13 amino acids.

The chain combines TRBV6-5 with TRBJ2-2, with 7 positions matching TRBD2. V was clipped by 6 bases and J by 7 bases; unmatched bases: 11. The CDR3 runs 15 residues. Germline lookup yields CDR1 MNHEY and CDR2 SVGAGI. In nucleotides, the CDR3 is TGTGCCAGCAGGGGGGGGAGCGGGATGGTCGGGGAGCTGTTTTTT. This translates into CASRGGSGMVGELFF.

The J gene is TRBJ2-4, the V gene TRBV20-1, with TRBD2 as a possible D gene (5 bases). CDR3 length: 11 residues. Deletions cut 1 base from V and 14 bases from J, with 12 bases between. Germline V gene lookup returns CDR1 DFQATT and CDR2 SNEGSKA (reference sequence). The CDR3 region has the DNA TGCAGTGCTAGAGTTGAGCGGTTGGAGTACTTC. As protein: CSARVERLEYF.

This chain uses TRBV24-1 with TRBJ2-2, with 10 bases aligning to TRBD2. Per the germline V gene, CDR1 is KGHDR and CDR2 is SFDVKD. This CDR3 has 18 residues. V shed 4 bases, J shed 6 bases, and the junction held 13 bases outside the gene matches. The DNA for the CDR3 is TGTGCCACCAGTGACCACGCCCGAGCGGGAGGGCGGGCCGGGGAGCTGTTTTTT. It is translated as CATSDHARAGGRAGELFF.